This T cell receptor (beta chain) was sequenced in a study of CD8 T cells in ankylosing spondylitis. Study-wide findings and caveats: What appeared characteristic of ankylosing spondylitis blood was a TCR beta motif of under 10 highly homologous variants.

This CDR3 region has 13 residues. In germline, CDR1 is LGHNA, CDR2 YNFKEQ. V gave up 1 base and J gave up 6 bases, with 10 bases separating them. In TCRdb, the 5' RACE reads were re-called with MiXCR into one record per CDR3 protein. The data hold roughly 220,000 distinct CDR3 sequences, with around 19% observed a single time. Only a few counts were recorded for this clonotype. Its antigen is not identified. The receptor was isolated from a male donor with ankylosing spondylitis. This chain uses TRBV4-2 with TRBJ2-7; D is unclear. The sequenced sample was blood, either unsorted or a sorted T cell fraction (not recorded which). The CDR3 DNA reads TGTGCCAGCAGCCAAGTCAAGGAAGGCGAGCAGTACTTC. It codes for CASSQVKEGEQYF.